Shown below are 10 T cell receptor beta chains from a single sample sequenced in a study of cytomegalovirus exposure and HLA in healthy donors. Researchers ran the PCR with 60 Vbeta and 13 Jbeta primers. Repertoires were generated with immunoSEQ multiplex PCR, while TCRdb's copy carries only in-frame clones and drops some. Of over 55,000 clones listed, about four fifths are singletons. Sequencing input: PBMCs. Every receptor here comes from a woman between 25 and 40 years old in good health and CMV-seronegative.

V usage is TRBV9 and J usage is TRBJ2-4; 9 bases agree with TRBD2. The V gene's germline CDR1 is SGDLS and CDR2 YYNGEE. V dropped 0 bases and J dropped 7; count of bases not matched to a gene: 2. The CDR3 has 14 amino acids. CDR3 sequence reads: CASSVGTSGNIQYF. The CDR3 DNA reads as TGTGCCAGCAGCGTAGGCACTAGCGGGAACATTCAGTACTTC.

This clone was picked up a small number of times. V gene TRBV10-2 combines with J gene TRBJ2-3; a possible D gene is TRBD2 (5 bases). The germline CDR1 and CDR2 sequences are WSHSY and SAAADI. The germline V and J ends were trimmed by 3 bases and 1 base, with 8 bases remaining between them. The CDR3 is 14 amino acids. CDR3 sequence (DNA): TGCGCCAGCAGTGACGACGGGGGCACAGATACGCAGTATTTT. Residues: CASSDDGGTDTQYF.

This sequence joins TRBV4-1 and TRBJ1-5; 9 bases agree with TRBD1. V lost 3 bases to trimming and J lost 4 bases; unmatched junction nucleotides: 7. From germline, CDR1 is MGHRA and CDR2 YSYEKL. CDR3 length: 16 residues. The DNA for the CDR3 is TGCGCCAGCAGCCAGGCCCCGGGACAGGGTAATCAGCCCCAGCATTTT. Translated, it gives CASSQAPGQGNQPQHF.

The V call is TRBV11-2, the J call TRBJ2-1; tentative D call: TRBD2 (6 bases). The CDR3 consists of 15 residues. Germline V gives CDR1 SGHAT, CDR2 FQNNGV. The ends were cut back, 0 bases at V and 3 bases at J, with 9 bases in the middle. CDR3: CASSLEAGLYNEQFF. The DNA for the CDR3 is TGTGCCAGCAGCTTAGAAGCGGGCCTCTACAATGAGCAGTTCTTC.

This clone was counted a few times. The chain links TRBV6-6 to TRBJ1-4; D not certain. The germline V gene encodes CDR1 MNHNY and CDR2 SVGAGI (reference sequence). Trimming shortened V by 2 bases and J by 8 bases, and 9 bases separated the two germline ends. The CDR3 contains 13 residues. CDR3 amino acids: CASSYIQPEKLFF. DNA for the CDR3: TGTGCCAGCAGTTACATACAGCCAGAAAAACTGTTTTTT.

The chain links TRBV6-5 to TRBJ1-5; a weak D match, TRBD1 (5 bases). The germline V gene has CDR1 MNHEY and CDR2 SVGAGI. CDR3 length: 13 amino acids. V lost 5 bases and J lost 6, with 11 bases in between. CDR3 sequence reads: CASSRRGGQPQHF. The DNA for the CDR3 is TGTGCCAGCAGTAGACGCGGGGGTCAGCCCCAGCATTTT.

V gene TRBV4-1 combines with J gene TRBJ2-7; 12 nucleotides align to TRBD2. The CDR3 is made up of 17 amino acids. V lost 5 bases and J lost 0; bases outside the gene matches: 8. CDR1 is MGHRA and CDR2 is YSYEKL in the germline V gene. The CDR3 region has the DNA TGCGCCAGCAGCGGAGGACTAGCGGGAAGCAACTCCTACGAGCAGTACTTC. Translation: CASSGGLAGSNSYEQYF.

This clone was detected only once. V gene TRBV11-2 combines with J gene TRBJ2-5; tentative D call: TRBD1 (5 bases). Germline-derived CDR1 and CDR2 are SGHAT and FQNNGV. Trimming stripped 4 bases from V and 1 base from J, with 16 bases between. CDR3 length: 16 amino acids. The CDR3 DNA follows: TGTGCCAGCAGCTCCAGCCTGACAGAAGCCCAAGAGACCCAGTACTTC. It translates to CASSSSLTEAQETQYF.

The V and J genes are TRBV7-2 and TRBJ2-7; TRBD2 aligns across 7 bases. The CDR3 loop spans 16 amino acids. V lost 5 bases to trimming and J lost 2 bases; unmatched junction nucleotides: 12. The germline V gene has CDR1 SGHTA and CDR2 FQGNSA. For the CDR3, the DNA is TGTGCCAGCAGCCCTCGAGGTAGCGGGCCACCCTACGAGCAGTACTTC. As protein: CASSPRGSGPPYEQYF.

The CDR3 bases are TGCAGCGTTGCCGGGACAGGGATGAAAGAGACCCAGTACTTC. Its protein product is CSVAGTGMKETQYF. This rearrangement joins TRBV29-1 to TRBJ2-5, with 9 bases aligning to TRBD1. Trimming took 4 bases from V and 3 from J; bases not matched to a gene: 6. Germline V gives CDR1 SQVTM, CDR2 ANQGSEA. CDR3 length: 14 amino acids.